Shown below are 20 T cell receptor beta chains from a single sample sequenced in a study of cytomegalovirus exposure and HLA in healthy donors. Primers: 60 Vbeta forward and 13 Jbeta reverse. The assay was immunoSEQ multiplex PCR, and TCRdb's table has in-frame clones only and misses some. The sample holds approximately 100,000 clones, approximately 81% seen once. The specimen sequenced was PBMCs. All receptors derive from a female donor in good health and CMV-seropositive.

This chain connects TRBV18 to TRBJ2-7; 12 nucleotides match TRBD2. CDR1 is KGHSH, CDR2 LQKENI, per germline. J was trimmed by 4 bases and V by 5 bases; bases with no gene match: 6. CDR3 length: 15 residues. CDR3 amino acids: CASSSGLAGTYEQYF. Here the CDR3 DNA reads TGTGCCAGCTCATCCGGACTAGCGGGGACTTACGAGCAGTACTTC.

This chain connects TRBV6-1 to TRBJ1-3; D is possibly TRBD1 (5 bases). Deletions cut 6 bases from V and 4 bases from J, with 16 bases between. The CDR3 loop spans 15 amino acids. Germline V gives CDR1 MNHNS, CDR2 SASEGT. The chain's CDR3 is CASSTTGAVGNTIYF. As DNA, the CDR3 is TGTGCCAGCAGCACAACAGGAGCTGTCGGAAACACCATATATTTT.

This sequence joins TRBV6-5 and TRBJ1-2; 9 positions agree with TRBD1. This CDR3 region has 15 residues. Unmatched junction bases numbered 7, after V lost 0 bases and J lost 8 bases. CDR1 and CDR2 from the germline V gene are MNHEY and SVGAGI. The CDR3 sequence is CASSYSRGQGIGYTF. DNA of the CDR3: TGTGCCAGCAGTTACTCGAGGGGACAGGGTATCGGCTACACCTTC.

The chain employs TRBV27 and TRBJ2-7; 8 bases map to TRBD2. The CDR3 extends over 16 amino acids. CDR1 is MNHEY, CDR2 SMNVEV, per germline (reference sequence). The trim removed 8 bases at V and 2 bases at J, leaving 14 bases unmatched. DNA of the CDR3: TGTGCCAGCCGCCCCGTCGGGGGGGCTACGCCCTACGAGCAGTACTTC. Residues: CASRPVGGATPYEQYF.

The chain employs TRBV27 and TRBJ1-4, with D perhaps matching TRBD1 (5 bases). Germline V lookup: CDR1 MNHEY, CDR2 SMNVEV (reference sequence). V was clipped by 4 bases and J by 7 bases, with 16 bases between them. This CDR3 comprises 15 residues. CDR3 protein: CASSSSGGVGEKLFF. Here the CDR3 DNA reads TGTGCCAGCAGTTCCAGCGGGGGGGTCGGTGAAAAACTGTTTTTT.

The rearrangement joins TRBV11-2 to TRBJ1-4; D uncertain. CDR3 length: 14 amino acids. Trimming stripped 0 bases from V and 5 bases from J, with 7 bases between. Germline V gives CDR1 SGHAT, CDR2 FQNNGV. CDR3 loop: CASSLDTGNEKLFF. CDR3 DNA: TGTGCCAGCAGCTTAGATACGGGAAATGAAAAACTGTTTTTT.

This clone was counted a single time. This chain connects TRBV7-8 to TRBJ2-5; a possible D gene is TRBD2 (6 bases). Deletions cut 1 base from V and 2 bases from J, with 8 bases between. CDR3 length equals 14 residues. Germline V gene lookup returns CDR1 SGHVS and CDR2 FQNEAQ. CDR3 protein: CASSLGGGQETQYF. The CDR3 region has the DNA TGTGCCAGCAGCTTAGGTGGGGGGCAAGAGACCCAGTACTTC.

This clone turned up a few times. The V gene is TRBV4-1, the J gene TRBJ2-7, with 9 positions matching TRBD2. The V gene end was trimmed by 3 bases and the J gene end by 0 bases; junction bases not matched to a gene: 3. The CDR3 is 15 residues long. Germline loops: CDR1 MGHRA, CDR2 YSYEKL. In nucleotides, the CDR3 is TGCGCCAGCAGCCATAGCGGGAGTAGCTCCTACGAGCAGTACTTC. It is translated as CASSHSGSSSYEQYF.

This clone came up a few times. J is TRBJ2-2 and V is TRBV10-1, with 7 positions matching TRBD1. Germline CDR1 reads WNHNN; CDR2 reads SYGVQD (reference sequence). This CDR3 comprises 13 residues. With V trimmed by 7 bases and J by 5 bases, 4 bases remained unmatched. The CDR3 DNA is TGCGCCAGCAACCAACAGGGGACCGGGGAGCTGTTTTTT. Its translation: CASNQQGTGELFF.

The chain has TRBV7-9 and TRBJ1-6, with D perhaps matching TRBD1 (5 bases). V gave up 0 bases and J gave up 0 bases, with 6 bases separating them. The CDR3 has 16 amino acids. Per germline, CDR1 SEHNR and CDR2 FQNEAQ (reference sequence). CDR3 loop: CASSLAGGSYNSPLHF. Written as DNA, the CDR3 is TGTGCCAGCAGCTTAGCGGGGGGCTCCTATAATTCACCCCTCCACTTT.

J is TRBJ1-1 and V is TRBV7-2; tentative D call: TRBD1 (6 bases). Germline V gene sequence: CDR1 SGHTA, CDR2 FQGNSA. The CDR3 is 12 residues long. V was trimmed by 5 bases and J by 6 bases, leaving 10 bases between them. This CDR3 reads CASSVGGPEAFF. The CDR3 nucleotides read TGTGCCAGCAGCGTCGGGGGGCCTGAAGCTTTCTTT.

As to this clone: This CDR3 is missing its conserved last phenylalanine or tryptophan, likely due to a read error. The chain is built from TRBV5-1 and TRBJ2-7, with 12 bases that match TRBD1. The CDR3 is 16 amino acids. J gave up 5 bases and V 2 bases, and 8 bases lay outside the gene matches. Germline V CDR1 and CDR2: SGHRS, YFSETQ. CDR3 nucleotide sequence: TGCGCCAGCAGCTTCTCCGGGACAGGGGGCTTCCACGAGCAGTACTGC. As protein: CASSFSGTGGFHEQYC.

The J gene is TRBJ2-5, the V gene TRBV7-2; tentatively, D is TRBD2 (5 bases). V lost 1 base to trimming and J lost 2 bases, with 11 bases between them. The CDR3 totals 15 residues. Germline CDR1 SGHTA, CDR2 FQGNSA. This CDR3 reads CASSLGETEQETQYF. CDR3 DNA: TGTGCCAGCAGCTTAGGGGAGACGGAGCAAGAGACCCAGTACTTC.

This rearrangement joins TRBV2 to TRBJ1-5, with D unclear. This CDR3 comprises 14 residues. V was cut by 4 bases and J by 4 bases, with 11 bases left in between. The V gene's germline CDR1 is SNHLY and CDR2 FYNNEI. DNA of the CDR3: TGTGCCAGCAGTGTTACCAGACTTAATCAGCCCCAGCATTTT. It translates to CASSVTRLNQPQHF.

The CDR3: CASSQERTGWTDTQYF. The CDR3 DNA reads as TGCGCCAGCAGCCAAGAGAGGACAGGGTGGACAGATACGCAGTATTTT. The J gene is TRBJ2-3, the V gene TRBV4-1, with TRBD1 identical over 8 bases. The CDR3 is 16 residues long. J was trimmed by 3 bases and V by 0 bases; bases with no gene match: 5. Germline CDR1 is MGHRA and CDR2 is YSYEKL.

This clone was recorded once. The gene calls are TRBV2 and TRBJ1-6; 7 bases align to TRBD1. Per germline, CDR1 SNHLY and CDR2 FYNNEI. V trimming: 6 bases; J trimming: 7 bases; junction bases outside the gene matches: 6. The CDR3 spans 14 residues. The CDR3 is CASRGDSSNSPLHF. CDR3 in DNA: TGTGCCAGCAGGGGGGACAGTTCCAATTCACCCCTCCACTTT.

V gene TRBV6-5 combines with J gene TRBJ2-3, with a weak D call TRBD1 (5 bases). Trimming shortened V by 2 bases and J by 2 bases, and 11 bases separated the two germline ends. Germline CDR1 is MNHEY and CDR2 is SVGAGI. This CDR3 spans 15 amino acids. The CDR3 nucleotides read TGTGCCAGCAGTTACCGGCAGGGAAACACAGATACGCAGTATTTT. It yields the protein CASSYRQGNTDTQYF.

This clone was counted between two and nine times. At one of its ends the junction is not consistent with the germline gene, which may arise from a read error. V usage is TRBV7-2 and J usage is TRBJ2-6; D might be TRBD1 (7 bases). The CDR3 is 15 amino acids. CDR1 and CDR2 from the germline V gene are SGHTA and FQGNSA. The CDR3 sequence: CASSQTGTGANGLTF. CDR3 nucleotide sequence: TGTGCCAGCAGCCAGACAGGGACTGGGGCCAACGGCCTGACTTTC.

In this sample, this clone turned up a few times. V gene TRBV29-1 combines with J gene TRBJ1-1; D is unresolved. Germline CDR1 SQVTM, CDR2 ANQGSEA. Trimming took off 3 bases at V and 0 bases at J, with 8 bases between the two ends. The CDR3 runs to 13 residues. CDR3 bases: TGCAGCGTTGACACGGGAGTGAACACTGAAGCTTTCTTT. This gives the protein CSVDTGVNTEAFF.

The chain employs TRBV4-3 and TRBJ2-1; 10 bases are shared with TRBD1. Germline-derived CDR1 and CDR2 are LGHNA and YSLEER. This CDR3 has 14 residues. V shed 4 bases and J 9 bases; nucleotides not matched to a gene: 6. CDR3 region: CASSPGGTGAEQFF. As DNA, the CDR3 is TGCGCCAGCAGCCCTGGAGGGACAGGGGCTGAGCAGTTCTTC.